The present TCR beta chain was sequenced within a study of tissue T cells after allogeneic stem cell transplantation. Findings and caveats of the study: Across patients, clones rarely overlapped, yet motif clusters were shared tissue-specifically.

The CDR3 is 14 amino acids. Germline CDR1 MSHET, CDR2 SYDVDS. After removal of 4 bases from V and 3 bases from J, the junction contained 0 bases not matched to a gene. The repertoire was sequenced with immunoSEQ multiplex PCR; TCRdb's copy has only in-frame clones and lacks some. The sample gives about 11,000 clones, approximately 38% of which show up once; less than 2% is in the top ten. This clone was detected only a few times. Its antigen is currently unknown. Germline and genes here are mouse. The read finishes 1 residue shy of the CDR3 end, and the germline J gene is used to complete it. Time point reported: mouse harvest day 7 after allogeneic transplant. Tail vein injection delivered 10^7 T-cell-depleted bone marrow cells and 10^6 splenic CD5+ T cells.

The specimen was skin. The V gene is TRBV29, the J gene TRBJ1-6, with 7 positions matching TRBD1. TRBJ1-6 is sorted into the ORF group, with uncertain function. This sequence was found in a female BALB/c mouse given C57BL/6 T cells with graft-versus-host disease after an allogeneic hematopoietic cell transplant. CDR3 residues: CASSSGGYNSPLYF. The sequenced part of the CDR3 DNA is TGTGCTAGCAGTTCAGGGGGCTATAATTCGCCCCTCTAC.